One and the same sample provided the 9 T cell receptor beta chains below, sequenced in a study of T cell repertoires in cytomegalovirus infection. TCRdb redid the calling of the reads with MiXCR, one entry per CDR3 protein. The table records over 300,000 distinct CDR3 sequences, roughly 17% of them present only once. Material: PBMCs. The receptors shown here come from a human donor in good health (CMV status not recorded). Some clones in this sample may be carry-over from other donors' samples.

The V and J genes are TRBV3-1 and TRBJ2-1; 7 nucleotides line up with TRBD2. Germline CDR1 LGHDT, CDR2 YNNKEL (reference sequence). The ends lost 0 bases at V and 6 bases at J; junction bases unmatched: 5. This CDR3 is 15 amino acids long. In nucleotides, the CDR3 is TGTGCCAGCAGCCAAGATTGGCGGGGGACCAATGAGCAGTTCTTC. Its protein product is CASSQDWRGTNEQFF.

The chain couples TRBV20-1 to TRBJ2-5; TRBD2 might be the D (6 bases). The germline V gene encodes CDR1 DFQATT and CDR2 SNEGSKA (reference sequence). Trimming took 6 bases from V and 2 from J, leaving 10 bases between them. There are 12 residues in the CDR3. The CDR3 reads CSASDYQETQYF. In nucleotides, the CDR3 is TGCAGTGCCTCGGACTATCAAGAGACCCAGTACTTC.

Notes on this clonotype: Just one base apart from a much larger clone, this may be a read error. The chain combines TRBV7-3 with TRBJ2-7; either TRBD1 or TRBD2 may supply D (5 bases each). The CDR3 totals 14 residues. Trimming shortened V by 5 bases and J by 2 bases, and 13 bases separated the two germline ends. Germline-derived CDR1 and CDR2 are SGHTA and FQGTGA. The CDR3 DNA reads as TGTGCCAGCAGCGACTACGGGACCACCTACGAGCAGTACTTC. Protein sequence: CASSDYGTTYEQYF. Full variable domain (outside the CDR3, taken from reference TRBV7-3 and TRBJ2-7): GAGVSQTPSNKVTEKGKYVELRCDPISGHTALYWYRQSLGQGPEFLIYFQGTGAADDSGLPNDRFFAVRPEGSVSTLKIQRTERGDSAVYLCASSDYGTTYEQYFGPGTRLTVT.

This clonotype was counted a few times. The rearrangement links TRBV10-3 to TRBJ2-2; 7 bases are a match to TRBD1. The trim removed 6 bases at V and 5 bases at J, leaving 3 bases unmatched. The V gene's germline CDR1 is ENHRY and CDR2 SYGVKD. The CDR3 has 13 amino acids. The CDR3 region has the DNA TGTGCCATCAGAGACAGGGTTACCGGGGAGCTGTTTTTT. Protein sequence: CAIRDRVTGELFF.

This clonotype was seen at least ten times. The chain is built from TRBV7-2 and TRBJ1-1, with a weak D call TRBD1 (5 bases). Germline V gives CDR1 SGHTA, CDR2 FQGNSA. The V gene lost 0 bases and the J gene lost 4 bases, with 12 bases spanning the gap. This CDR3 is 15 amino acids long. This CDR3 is CASSLAPQGVTEAFF. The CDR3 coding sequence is TGTGCCAGCAGCTTAGCCCCCCAGGGAGTCACTGAAGCTTTCTTT.

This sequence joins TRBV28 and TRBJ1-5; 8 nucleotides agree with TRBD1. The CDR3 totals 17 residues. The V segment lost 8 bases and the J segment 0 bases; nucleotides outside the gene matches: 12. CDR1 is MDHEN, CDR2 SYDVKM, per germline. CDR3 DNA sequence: TGTGCCAGCGGGGGACAGGCCGACCGTTATAGCAATCAGCCCCAGCATTTT. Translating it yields CASGGQADRYSNQPQHF.

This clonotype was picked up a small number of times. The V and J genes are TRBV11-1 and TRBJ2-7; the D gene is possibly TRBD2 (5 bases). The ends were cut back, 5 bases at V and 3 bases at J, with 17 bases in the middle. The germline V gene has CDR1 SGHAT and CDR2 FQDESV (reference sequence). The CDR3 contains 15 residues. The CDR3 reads CASSHNSGQLYEQYF. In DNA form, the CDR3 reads TGTGCCAGCAGCCACAACAGCGGCCAACTCTACGAGCAGTACTTC.

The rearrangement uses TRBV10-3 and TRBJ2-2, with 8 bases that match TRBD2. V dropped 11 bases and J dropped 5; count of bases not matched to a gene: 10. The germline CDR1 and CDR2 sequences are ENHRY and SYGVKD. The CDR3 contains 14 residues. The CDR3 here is CASNPGGRTGELFF. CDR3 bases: TGTGCCTCCAACCCGGGGGGGCGAACCGGGGAGCTGTTTTTT.

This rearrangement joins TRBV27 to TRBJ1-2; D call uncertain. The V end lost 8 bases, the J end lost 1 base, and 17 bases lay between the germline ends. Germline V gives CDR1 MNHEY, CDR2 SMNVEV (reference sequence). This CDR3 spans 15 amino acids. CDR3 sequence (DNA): TGTGCCAGCCGCTCACTAGAGGCCGTTAACTATGGCTACACCTTC. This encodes CASRSLEAVNYGYTF.